One and the same sample provided the 27 T cell receptor beta chains below, sequenced in a study of shared clonotypes between healthy human individuals. Sequencing used immunoSEQ multiplex PCR; TCRdb keeps in-frame clones, though not all of them. The table includes 1.5 million to 2.5 million clones, about 95% detected once. As defined, naive CD8 cells were CD45RO-negative and positively selected for CCR7, with terminally differentiated effector memory CD45RA+ cells excluded. Sequencing input: naive CD8+ T cells sorted from blood. The source of these receptors is a man younger than 35 in good health.

The rearrangement joins TRBV7-2 to TRBJ2-7; D gene ambiguous. Trimming took off 1 base at V and 0 bases at J, with 16 bases between the two ends. The CDR3 loop spans 17 amino acids. Germline assignment: CDR1 SGHTA and CDR2 FQGNSA. The DNA of the CDR3 is TGTGCCAGCAGCTTAGGAGTAGTTAATTCTCTCTCCTACGAGCAGTACTTC. Translating it yields CASSLGVVNSLSYEQYF.

V usage is TRBV30 and J usage is TRBJ1-1; tentatively, D is TRBD1 (6 bases). This CDR3 region has 16 residues. Trimming shortened V by 0 bases and J by 0 bases, and 14 bases separated the two germline ends. In germline, CDR1 is GTSNPN, CDR2 SVGIG (reference sequence). CDR3 coding DNA: TGTGCCTGGAGTGTAGGACAGTTCTTAATGAACACTGAAGCTTTCTTT. Translation: CAWSVGQFLMNTEAFF.

The chain recombines TRBV11-2 with TRBJ2-2; D gene ambiguous. This CDR3 has 12 amino acids. CDR1 SGHAT and CDR2 FQNNGV come from the germline V gene. Trimming removed 7 bases at V and 4 bases at J, with 7 bases between. The CDR3, as DNA: TGTGCCAGCAAAAGAGGCACCGGGGAGCTGTTTTTT. It is translated as CASKRGTGELFF.

This sequence joins TRBV6-6 and TRBJ1-2; no definite D call. Trimming shortened V by 6 bases and J by 7 bases, and 9 bases separated the two germline ends. There are 11 residues in the CDR3. Germline loops: CDR1 MNHNY, CDR2 SVGAGI (reference sequence). CDR3 sequence (DNA): TGTGCCAGCAGAGCGGAGGCTGGCTACACCTTC. Protein: CASRAEAGYTF.

This sequence joins TRBV9 and TRBJ1-6; D might be TRBD1 (6 bases). V was pared by 4 bases and J by 2 bases, with 16 bases between. The CDR3 consists of 17 residues. Germline V CDR1 and CDR2: SGDLS, YYNGEE. DNA of the CDR3: TGTGCCAGCAGCCAGGGACACTGGGAACCCTATAATTCACCCCTCCACTTT. Protein: CASSQGHWEPYNSPLHF.

This sequence joins TRBV6-1 and TRBJ1-2, with TRBD1 as a possible D gene (6 bases). V was clipped by 0 bases and J by 4 bases, with 9 bases between them. Germline CDR1 is MNHNS and CDR2 is SASEGT. The CDR3 is 14 amino acids. In DNA form, the CDR3 reads TGTGCCAGCAGTGAAGCCGGGACAACCTATGGCTACACCTTC. It translates to CASSEAGTTYGYTF.

The chain links TRBV11-2 to TRBJ2-3; D gene uncertain. The V end was cut by 2 bases, the J end by 2 bases, with 5 bases between. The CDR3 consists of 13 residues. Germline V CDR1 and CDR2: SGHAT, FQNNGV. The CDR3 region has the DNA TGTGCCAGCAGCTTATTGATCACAGATACGCAGTATTTT. It encodes CASSLLITDTQYF.

This chain uses TRBV4-3 with TRBJ2-3, with D maybe TRBD1 (6 bases). Germline V gene sequence: CDR1 LGHNA, CDR2 YSLEER. There are 15 residues in the CDR3. Trimming took off 0 bases at V and 2 bases at J, with 9 bases between the two ends. The CDR3 nucleotides are TGCGCCAGCAGCCAAGAGAACAGGGACACAGATACGCAGTATTTT. This sequence encodes CASSQENRDTDTQYF.

This rearrangement joins TRBV4-1 to TRBJ2-5, with D perhaps TRBD1 or TRBD2 (6 bases each). V lost 4 bases and J 3 bases, leaving 12 bases between the germline ends. The CDR3 totals 14 residues. The germline CDR1 and CDR2 sequences are MGHRA and YSYEKL. CDR3 nucleotides: TGCGCCAGCAGCCGACATAGGGGGGAAGAGACCCAGTACTTC. This translates into CASSRHRGEETQYF.

The chain couples TRBV7-6 to TRBJ2-3; D remains unclear. The CDR3 runs 14 residues. The germline V gene encodes CDR1 SGHVS and CDR2 FNYEAQ. Trimming took off 7 bases at V and 6 bases at J, with 17 bases between the two ends. CDR3 in DNA: TGTGCCAGCACCCCTTACGGCGGTCCCGATACGCAGTATTTT. It yields the protein CASTPYGGPDTQYF.

This clone was counted once. The rearrangement links TRBV7-9 to TRBJ2-1; TRBD1 is a possible D gene (6 bases). The CDR3 is 13 residues long. From germline, CDR1 is SEHNR and CDR2 FQNEAQ (reference sequence). V was pared by 7 bases and J by 3 bases, with 10 bases between. The CDR3 region is CASTGANYNEQFF. Here the CDR3 DNA reads TGTGCCAGCACAGGGGCTAACTACAATGAGCAGTTCTTC.

Of note for this clone: Other DNA sequences in the sample encode the same CDR3. The chain recombines TRBV30 with TRBJ1-4; the match to TRBD1 covers 9 bases. With 4 bases clipped from V and 6 bases from J, the junction kept 6 bases outside the gene matches. Germline loops: CDR1 GTSNPN, CDR2 SVGIG (reference sequence). The CDR3 has 14 amino acids. This CDR3 reads CAWTPGQGYEKLFF. CDR3 nucleotide sequence: TGTGCCTGGACTCCGGGACAGGGTTATGAAAAACTGTTTTTT.

This sequence joins TRBV27 and TRBJ1-1; D is undetermined. This CDR3 has 11 residues. The germline gives CDR1 MNHEY, CDR2 SMNVEV (reference sequence). V lost 6 bases to trimming and J lost 4 bases, with 6 bases between them. The CDR3 protein is CASSGVTEAFF. The CDR3 DNA follows: TGTGCCAGCAGCGGGGTCACTGAAGCTTTCTTT.

The rearrangement joins TRBV27 to TRBJ2-5, with 15 bases aligning to TRBD2. CDR3 length: 17 amino acids. CDR1 and CDR2 from the germline V gene are MNHEY and SMNVEV (reference sequence). V lost 5 bases, J lost 2 bases, and 6 bases stayed unmatched. The CDR3 DNA sequence: TGTGCCAGCAGTCCGGGGACTAGCGGGGGGCTACAAGAGACCCAGTACTTC. Protein sequence: CASSPGTSGGLQETQYF.

The chain combines TRBV7-8 with TRBJ1-1, with 7 bases fitting TRBD1. V shed 4 bases, J shed 1 base, and the junction held 3 bases outside the gene matches. There are 14 residues in the CDR3. Germline V gives CDR1 SGHVS, CDR2 FQNEAQ. CDR3 in amino acids: CASSSGTANTEAFF. The CDR3 DNA is TGTGCCAGCAGCTCCGGGACAGCGAACACTGAAGCTTTCTTT.

The V and J genes are TRBV7-9 and TRBJ2-2, with D possibly being TRBD1 or TRBD2 (5 bases each). The V and J ends lost 2 bases and 4 bases respectively, with 11 bases between them. Germline CDR1 and CDR2: SEHNR and FQNEAQ (reference sequence). The CDR3 contains 15 residues. The CDR3 bases are TGTGCCAGCAGCTTATTTGTCGGGGCCACCGGGGAGCTGTTTTTT. It translates to CASSLFVGATGELFF. Full variable domain (outside the CDR3, taken from reference TRBV7-9 and TRBJ2-2): DTGVSQNPRHKITKRGQNVTFRCDPISEHNRLYWYRQTLGQGPEFLTYFQNEAQLEKSRLLSDRFSAERPKGSFSTLEIQRTEQGDSAMYLCASSLFVGATGELFFGEGSRLTVL.

This rearrangement joins TRBV7-8 to TRBJ2-7, with D possibly TRBD1 on 9 matching bases. Trimming took 1 base from V and 6 from J, leaving 19 bases between them. The germline CDR1 and CDR2 sequences are SGHVS and FQNEAQ. The CDR3 extends over 16 amino acids. The CDR3 loop reads CASSLVRGDRETEQYF. The CDR3 DNA sequence: TGTGCCAGCAGCTTAGTGCGGGGGGACAGGGAGACCGAGCAGTACTTC.

V gene TRBV4-1 combines with J gene TRBJ2-1, with D uncertain. V was cut by 1 base and J by 6 bases, with 10 bases left in between. The CDR3 runs to 14 residues. The germline gives CDR1 MGHRA, CDR2 YSYEKL. Here the CDR3 DNA reads TGCGCCAGCAGCCAAGGAATAGCTGCCAATGAGCAGTTCTTC. Protein product: CASSQGIAANEQFF.

This chain uses TRBV10-1 with TRBJ1-1; 10 bases line up with TRBD1. The CDR3 is 13 residues long. V lost 6 bases to trimming and J lost 5 bases; unmatched junction nucleotides: 3. Germline V gives CDR1 WNHNN, CDR2 SYGVQD (reference sequence). The CDR3 region has the DNA TGCGCCAGCAGCCAGGACAGGGGGACTGAAGCTTTCTTT. It is translated as CASSQDRGTEAFF.

This sequence joins TRBV4-1 and TRBJ2-7, with D perhaps being TRBD1 or TRBD2 (6 bases each). CDR3 length: 18 residues. The V gene's germline CDR1 is MGHRA and CDR2 YSYEKL. The ends were cut back, 0 bases at V and 4 bases at J, with 22 bases in the middle. The CDR3 reads CASSQEGRLEGGRYEQYF. The CDR3 coding sequence is TGCGCCAGCAGCCAAGAAGGGCGATTAGAGGGGGGCCGGTACGAGCAGTACTTC.

With respect to this clone: Other nucleotide sequences from this sample produce the same CDR3. The chain couples TRBV27 to TRBJ2-7; D is uncertain. CDR1 and CDR2 from the germline V gene are MNHEY and SMNVEV (reference sequence). CDR3 length: 13 residues. V was clipped by 2 bases and J by 4 bases, with 9 bases between them. In DNA, the CDR3 is TGTGCCAGCAGTTTAACCCTGTCTTACGAGCAGTACTTC. Translating gives CASSLTLSYEQYF.

A word on this clone: Different DNA sequences within this sample yield the same CDR3. V is TRBV4-1 and J is TRBJ1-1, with D unresolved. The CDR3 sequence is 14 residues long. In germline, CDR1 is MGHRA, CDR2 YSYEKL. Between the trimmed V and J ends, which lost 1 base and 2 bases, there was a span of 8 bases. The CDR3 sequence: CASSQVAVNTEAFF. The DNA of the CDR3 is TGCGCCAGCAGCCAAGTAGCAGTCAACACTGAAGCTTTCTTT.

This sequence joins TRBV9 and TRBJ2-6, with D perhaps assigned TRBD1 or TRBD2 (5 bases each). The CDR3 contains 15 residues. From germline, CDR1 is SGDLS and CDR2 YYNGEE. V was cut by 0 bases and J by 6 bases, with 10 bases left in between. CDR3 sequence (DNA): TGTGCCAGCAGCGTAGATTGGGGGTCGGCCAACGTCCTGACTTTC. As protein: CASSVDWGSANVLTF.

Points on this clone: Other DNA sequences in this specimen translate into the identical CDR3. DNA for the CDR3: TGTGCCTGGAGTGTTGCCGGGGAGCTGTTTTTT. Encoded protein: CAWSVAGELFF. The V gene is TRBV30, the J gene TRBJ2-2; no clear D. The germline V and J ends were trimmed by 0 bases and 6 bases, with 2 bases remaining between them. The length of the CDR3 is 11 residues. The germline V gene encodes CDR1 GTSNPN and CDR2 SVGIG (reference sequence).

DNA of the CDR3: TGTGCCAGCAGCTTAATACAAGAGACCCAGTACTTC. As protein: CASSLIQETQYF. The V call is TRBV7-2, the J call TRBJ2-5; no definite D call. Between the trimmed V and J ends, which lost 2 bases and 2 bases, there was a span of 3 bases. The CDR3 has 12 residues. CDR1 is SGHTA, CDR2 FQGNSA, per germline.

The CDR3 nucleotides read TGCGCCAGCAGCCAAGATCGACAGGCGGGTTCACCCCTCCACTTT. This encodes CASSQDRQAGSPLHF. The chain couples TRBV4-1 to TRBJ1-6; D is perhaps TRBD1 (6 bases). Germline CDR1 MGHRA, CDR2 YSYEKL. The CDR3 is made up of 15 amino acids. The V end was cut by 0 bases, the J end by 9 bases, with 12 bases between.

The CDR3, as DNA: TGCAGCGGAGGGGGGAACACCGGGGAGCTGTTTTTT. Translating gives CSGGGNTGELFF. This sequence joins TRBV29-1 and TRBJ2-2; D might be TRBD1 (6 bases). Trimming shortened V by 7 bases and J by 1 base, and 7 bases separated the two germline ends. Germline CDR1 is SQVTM and CDR2 is ANQGSEA. CDR3 size: 12 residues.